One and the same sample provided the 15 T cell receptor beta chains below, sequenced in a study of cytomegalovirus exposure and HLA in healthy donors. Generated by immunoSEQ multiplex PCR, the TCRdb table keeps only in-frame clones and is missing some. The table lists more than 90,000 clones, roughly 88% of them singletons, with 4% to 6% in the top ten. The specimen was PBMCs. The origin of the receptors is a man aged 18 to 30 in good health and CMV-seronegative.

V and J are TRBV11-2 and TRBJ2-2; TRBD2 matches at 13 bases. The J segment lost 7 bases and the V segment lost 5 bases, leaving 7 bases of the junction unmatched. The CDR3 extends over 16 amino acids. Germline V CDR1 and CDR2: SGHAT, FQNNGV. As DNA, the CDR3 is TGTGCCAGCAGCCCATTTACTAGCGGGAGGGGCGGGGAGCTGTTTTTT. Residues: CASSPFTSGRGGELFF.

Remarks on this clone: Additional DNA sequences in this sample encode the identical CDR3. The CDR3 DNA sequence: TGTGCCAGCAGCTTGGGCGGGGGTTATGGCTACACCTTC. It encodes CASSLGGGYGYTF. This chain uses TRBV5-6 with TRBJ1-2, with a tentative D call TRBD1 (5 bases). The CDR3 extends over 13 amino acids. V was shortened by 0 bases and J by 5 bases, with 8 bases between the two germline ends. CDR1 and CDR2 from the germline V gene are SGHDT and YYEEEE.

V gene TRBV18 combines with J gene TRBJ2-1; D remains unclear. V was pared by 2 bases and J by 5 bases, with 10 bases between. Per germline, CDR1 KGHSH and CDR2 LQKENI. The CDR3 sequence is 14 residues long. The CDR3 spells CASSPARLDNEQFF. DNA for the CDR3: TGTGCCAGCTCACCAGCTAGATTGGACAATGAGCAGTTCTTC.

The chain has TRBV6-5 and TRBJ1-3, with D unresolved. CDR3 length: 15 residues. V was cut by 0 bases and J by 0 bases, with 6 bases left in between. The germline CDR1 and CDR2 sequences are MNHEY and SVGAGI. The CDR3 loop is CASSYSSFSGNTIYF. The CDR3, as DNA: TGTGCCAGCAGTTACTCGAGCTTCTCTGGAAACACCATATATTTT.

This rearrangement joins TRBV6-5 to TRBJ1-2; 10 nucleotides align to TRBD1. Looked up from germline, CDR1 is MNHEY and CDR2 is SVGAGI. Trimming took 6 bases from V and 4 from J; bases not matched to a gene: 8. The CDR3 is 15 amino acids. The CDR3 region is CASRKPGQGSYGYTF. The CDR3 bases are TGTGCCAGCAGAAAGCCGGGACAGGGGAGCTATGGCTACACCTTC.

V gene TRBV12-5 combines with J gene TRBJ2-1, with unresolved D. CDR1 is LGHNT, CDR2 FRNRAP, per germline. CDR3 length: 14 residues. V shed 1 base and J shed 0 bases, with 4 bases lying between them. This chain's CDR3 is CASGLESSYNEQFF. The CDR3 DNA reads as TGTGCTAGTGGTTTGGAGAGCTCCTACAATGAGCAGTTCTTC.

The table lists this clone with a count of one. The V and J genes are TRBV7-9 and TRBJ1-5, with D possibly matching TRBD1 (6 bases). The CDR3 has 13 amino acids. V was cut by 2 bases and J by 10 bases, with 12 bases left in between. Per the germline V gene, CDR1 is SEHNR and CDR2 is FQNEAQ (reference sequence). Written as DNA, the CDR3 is TGTGCCAGCAGCTTATCCGAACAGGGTCCCCAGCATTTT. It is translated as CASSLSEQGPQHF.

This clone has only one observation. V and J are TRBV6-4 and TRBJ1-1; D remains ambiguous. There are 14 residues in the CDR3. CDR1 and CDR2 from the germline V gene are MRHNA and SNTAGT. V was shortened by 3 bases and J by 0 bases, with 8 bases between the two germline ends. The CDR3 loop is CASSEWAMNTEAFF. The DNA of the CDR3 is TGTGCCAGCAGTGAATGGGCCATGAACACTGAAGCTTTCTTT.

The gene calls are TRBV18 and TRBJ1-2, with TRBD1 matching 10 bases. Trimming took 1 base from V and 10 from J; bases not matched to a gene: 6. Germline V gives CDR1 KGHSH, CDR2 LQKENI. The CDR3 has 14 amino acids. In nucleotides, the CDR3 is TGTGCCAGCTCACCACTGGGACAGGGGAACAACTACACCTTC. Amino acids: CASSPLGQGNNYTF.

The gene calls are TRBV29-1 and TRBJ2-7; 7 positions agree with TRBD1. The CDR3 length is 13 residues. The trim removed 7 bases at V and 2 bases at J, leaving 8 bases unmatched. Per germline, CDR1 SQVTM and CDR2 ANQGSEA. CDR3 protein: CSAWTGPTYEQYF. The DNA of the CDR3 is TGCAGCGCCTGGACAGGACCAACCTACGAGCAGTACTTC.

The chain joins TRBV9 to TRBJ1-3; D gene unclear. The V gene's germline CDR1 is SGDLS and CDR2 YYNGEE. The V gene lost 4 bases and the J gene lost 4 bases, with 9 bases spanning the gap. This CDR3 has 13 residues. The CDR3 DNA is TGTGCCAGCAGCCCCTTCTTGGGAAACACCATATATTTT. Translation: CASSPFLGNTIYF.

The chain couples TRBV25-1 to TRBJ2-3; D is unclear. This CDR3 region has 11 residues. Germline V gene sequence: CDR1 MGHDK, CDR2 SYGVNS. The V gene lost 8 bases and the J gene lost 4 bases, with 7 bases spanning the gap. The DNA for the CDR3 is TGTGCCAGCTGGGCCGCAGATACGCAGTATTTT. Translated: CASWAADTQYF.

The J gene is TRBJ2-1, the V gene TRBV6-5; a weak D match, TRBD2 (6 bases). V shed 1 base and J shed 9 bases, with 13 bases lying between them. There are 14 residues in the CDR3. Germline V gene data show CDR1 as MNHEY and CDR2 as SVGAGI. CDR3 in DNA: TGTGCCAGCAGTTACTTTGGGGGGTTCGGTGAGCAGTTCTTC. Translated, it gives CASSYFGGFGEQFF.

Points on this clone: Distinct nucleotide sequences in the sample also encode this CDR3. CDR3 residues: CATSRLAEQFF. The CDR3 DNA reads TGTGCCACCAGCAGACTAGCGGAGCAGTTCTTC. The gene calls are TRBV15 and TRBJ2-1; D is perhaps TRBD2 (6 bases). The CDR3 is 11 residues long. The V gene's germline CDR1 is LNHNV and CDR2 YYDKDF (reference sequence). Deletions cut 2 bases from V and 10 bases from J, with 6 bases between. Variable domain in full (rest from reference TRBV15 and TRBJ2-1): DAMVIQNPRYQVTQFGKPVTLSCSQTLNHNVMYWYQQKSSQAPKLLFHYYDKDFNNEADTPDNFQSRRPNTSFCFLDIRSPGLGDTAMYLCATSRLAEQFFGPGTRLTVL.

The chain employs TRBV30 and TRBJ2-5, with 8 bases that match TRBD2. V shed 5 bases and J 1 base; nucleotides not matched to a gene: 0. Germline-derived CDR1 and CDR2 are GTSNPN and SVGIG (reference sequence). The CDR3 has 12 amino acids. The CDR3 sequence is CAWAGGQETQYF. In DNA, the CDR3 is TGTGCCTGGGCGGGGGGCCAAGAGACCCAGTACTTC.